Listed here are 4 T cell receptor beta chains from one sample, sequenced in a study of blood T cell repertoires in COVID-19. The data were produced by immunoSEQ multiplex PCR, yet TCRdb's version contains in-frame clones alone and is incomplete. The table includes about 480,000 clones, more than 75% detected once. The sequenced sample consisted of PBMCs or T cells enriched from blood (not recorded which). These receptors were taken from a woman aged 40 to 49 who had recovered from COVID-19.

This chain connects TRBV12-3 or TRBV12-4 to TRBJ1-5; TRBD1 might be the D (6 bases). Trimming stripped 6 bases from V and 6 bases from J, with 12 bases between. The CDR3 spans 13 residues. DNA of the CDR3: TGTGCCAGCAGAAGGGGGTCGGGTCAGCCCCAGCATTTT. Its protein product is CASRRGSGQPQHF.

This chain's CDR3 is CASSPRLAGGYNEQFF. The CDR3 nucleotides read TGTGCCAGCAGCCCCCGACTAGCGGGGGGGTACAATGAGCAGTTCTTC. The chain links TRBV9 to TRBJ2-1, with 14 bases that match TRBD2. Germline CDR1 and CDR2: SGDLS and YYNGEE. Trimming took 4 bases from V and 4 from J; bases not matched to a gene: 4. The CDR3 totals 16 residues.

J is TRBJ2-1 and V is TRBV29-1; TRBD2 matches at 9 bases. The V gene end was trimmed by 4 bases and the J gene end by 7 bases; junction bases not matched to a gene: 8. The CDR3 loop spans 14 amino acids. Germline CDR1 SQVTM, CDR2 ANQGSEA. The CDR3 is CSVGKSGRRNEQFF. CDR3 DNA: TGCAGCGTTGGGAAGAGCGGGAGGCGGAATGAGCAGTTCTTC.

The chain employs TRBV7-2 and TRBJ2-1, with 7 bases matching TRBD2. Germline V gives CDR1 SGHTA, CDR2 FQGNSA. V dropped 2 bases and J dropped 4; count of bases not matched to a gene: 5. The CDR3 has 15 residues. CDR3 nucleotide sequence: TGTGCCAGCAGCTTAATGGCGGGAGCATACAATGAGCAGTTCTTC. This encodes CASSLMAGAYNEQFF.